What follows is one T cell receptor (beta chain) and its context. Its specificity is unknown. V gave up 5 bases and J gave up 4 bases, with 11 bases separating them. Germline V gene data show CDR1 as SGHTA and CDR2 as FQGNSA. The CDR3 contains 13 residues. The data originate from a study of radiotherapy plus CTLA-4 blockade in lung cancer. About the research overall: Disease control was seen in approximately 29% of patients, objective responses in about 19%. Findings of the study overall: Some TCR clones had been derived from tumors. These clones expanded in peripheral blood after radiotherapy plus ipilimumab.

Treatment of patients with chemo-refractory metastatic non-small-cell lung cancer consisted of focal radiation plus CTLA-4 blockade with ipilimumab. Sequencing used immunoSEQ multiplex PCR; TCRdb keeps in-frame clones, though not all of them. The sample lists tens of thousands of clones, 70% to 90% occurring once. The starting material was peripheral blood, obtained from a patient treated with radiotherapy plus ipilimumab. This clonotype was obtained from a human donor with non-small cell lung cancer that progressed on radiotherapy plus ipilimumab. The genes are TRBV7-2 and TRBJ1-2; possible D gene TRBD1, 5 bases. CDR3 bases: TGTGCCAGCAGCCCTGGGACGGGCTATGGCTACACCTTC. Its translation: CASSPGTGYGYTF.